Shown below are 10 T cell receptor beta chains from a single sample sequenced in a study of metastatic and nonmetastatic thyroid tumors. TCRdb re-analyzed the PCR reads using MiXCR. The table records about 21,000 clones, roughly 18% of them present only once. Every patient was untreated before thyroid surgery. Sequenced material: blood. All receptors come from a male donor with papillary thyroid cancer or a benign thyroid nodule (not recorded which). Some clones in this sample may be carry-over from other donors' samples.

This clone was seen repeatedly, ten times or more. This same CDR3 is encoded by further DNA sequences in the sample. V usage is TRBV6-2 or TRBV6-3 and J usage is TRBJ1-5; 8 nucleotides align to TRBD1. The length of the CDR3 is 17 residues. With 6 bases clipped from V and 5 bases from J, the junction kept 15 bases outside the gene matches. In germline, CDR1 is MNHEY, CDR2 SVGEGT. As DNA, the CDR3 is TGTGCCAGCAGCACAATATCCGACAGGGGAAAGTATCAGCCCCAGCATTTT. Amino acids: CASSTISDRGKYQPQHF.

This clone is classed as medium-sized (0.01 to 0.1%). The chain uses TRBV6-1 and TRBJ2-7; D might be TRBD1 (5 bases). This CDR3 contains 15 residues. CDR1 is MNHNS, CDR2 SASEGT, per germline. V was shortened by 4 bases and J by 0 bases, with 13 bases between the two germline ends. CDR3 bases: TGTGCCAGCAGTGGGGGTAGACAGAGCTCCTACGAGCAGTACTTC. Translation gives CASSGGRQSSYEQYF.

Of note for this clone: A much larger clone is a single base away; this may be a read error. Other DNA sequences in the same sample also yield this CDR3. The chain combines TRBV2 with TRBJ2-5; D possibly corresponds to TRBD2 (6 bases). CDR1 is SNHLY and CDR2 is FYNNEI in the germline V gene. This CDR3 has 13 amino acids. CDR3 sequence reads: CASRPTSQEAQYF. The CDR3 DNA reads as TGTGCCAGCAGACCCACTAGCCAAGAGGCCCAGTACTTC.

This clone was recorded many times. The DNA for the CDR3 is TGTGCCAGCGCCACCCAGGGGGACACAGATACGCAGTATTTT. Its translation is CASATQGDTDTQYF. This rearrangement joins TRBV2 to TRBJ2-3; 7 nucleotides line up with TRBD1. Looked up from germline, CDR1 is SNHLY and CDR2 is FYNNEI. Trimming took 8 bases from V and 2 from J; bases not matched to a gene: 7. The length of the CDR3 is 14 residues.

This clone occurred many times. The chain has TRBV14 and TRBJ1-2; no clear D. Germline V gives CDR1 SGHDN, CDR2 FVKESK. Trimming pared 2 bases from V and 0 bases from J, leaving 19 bases between. The CDR3 spans 18 residues. The CDR3 DNA reads as TGTGCCAGCAGCCAAACCTCCGGGTTCCCTGTTACTAACTATGGCTACACCTTC. Protein sequence: CASSQTSGFPVTNYGYTF.

The chain uses TRBV5-1 and TRBJ2-7; D is undetermined. V dropped 1 base and J dropped 1 base, with 6 bases sitting between them. The CDR3 length is 13 residues. The germline CDR1 and CDR2 sequences are SGHRS and YFSETQ. The CDR3 coding sequence is TGCGCCAGCAGCTTGAGGGTTTCCTACGAGCAGTACTTC. Protein: CASSLRVSYEQYF.

This clone was observed a handful of times. Here the CDR3 DNA reads TGTGCCAGCAGTTACGGGAAGGTGCAGTATTTT. Its translation is CASSYGKVQYF. The chain combines TRBV6-6 with TRBJ2-3; D gene ambiguous. Looked up from germline, CDR1 is MNHNY and CDR2 is SVGAGI (reference sequence). The CDR3 has 11 residues. V was pared by 2 bases and J by 11 bases, with 8 bases between.

There are a few counts of this clone. The V call is TRBV19, the J call TRBJ1-1; D not resolved. This CDR3 comprises 13 residues. The V gene lost 10 bases and the J gene lost 1 base, with 13 bases spanning the gap. The germline V gene encodes CDR1 LNHDA and CDR2 SQIVND (reference sequence). CDR3 residues: CATDMVGNTEAFF. CDR3 coding DNA: TGTGCCACCGACATGGTTGGGAACACTGAAGCTTTCTTT.

This clone was seen many times. The chain employs TRBV5-1 and TRBJ1-4, with D possibly being TRBD1 (5 bases). This CDR3 contains 14 residues. The germline V and J ends were trimmed by 5 bases and 2 bases, with 10 bases remaining between them. Looked up from germline, CDR1 is SGHRS and CDR2 is YFSETQ. The CDR3 here is CASRMGLTNEKLFF. In DNA, the CDR3 is TGCGCCAGCAGAATGGGACTGACTAATGAAAAACTGTTTTTT.

The chain is built from TRBV20-1 and TRBJ1-1; D gene ambiguous. Germline CDR1 and CDR2: DFQATT and SNEGSKA (reference sequence). V was pared by 2 bases and J by 0 bases, with 22 bases between. The CDR3 runs to 18 residues. The DNA of the CDR3 is TGCAGTGCTAGAAAATCAATGTGGAAGTCGACACTGAACACTGAAGCTTTCTTT. This translates into CSARKSMWKSTLNTEAFF.